This TCR beta chain came from a study of shared clonotypes between healthy human individuals. Trimming stripped 0 bases from V and 8 bases from J, with 19 bases between. The CDR3 is 16 amino acids. Germline CDR1 is LGHNA and CDR2 is YSLEER. Assay used: immunoSEQ multiplex PCR; TCRdb lists only in-frame clones, some missing. Found here are 2,500,000 or so clones, around 92% of them singletons; the top ten hold about 0.36%. The TCR originated in a man aged 18 to 30 in good health. Some clones in this sample may be carry-over from other donors' samples. The sample taken for sequencing was naive CD4+ T cells from PBMCs. Subset indicated: CD45RA+ positively selected. The rearrangement uses TRBV4-3 and TRBJ1-2; TRBD1 is a possible D gene (5 bases). The CDR3 DNA reads TGCGCCAGCAGCCAAGATGCTCGTTCGGGACGTGGAGGCTACACCTTC. As protein: CASSQDARSGRGGYTF.